This T cell receptor (beta chain) was recovered during a study of cytomegalovirus exposure and HLA in healthy donors. Researchers ran the PCR with 60 Vbeta and 13 Jbeta primers. Sequencing was performed with immunoSEQ multiplex PCR; in TCRdb, only in-frame clones are kept and a portion is missing. The table lists fewer than 200,000 clones, roughly 80% of them singletons. Germline CDR1 is SGHRS and CDR2 is YFSETQ. Trimming left V 0 bases short and J 3 bases short, with 7 bases between. The length of the CDR3 is 14 residues. This sequence joins TRBV5-1 and TRBJ2-1; tentatively, D is TRBD2 (6 bases). The TCR was taken from a woman aged 45-60 years in good health and CMV-seronegative. The sample consisted of PBMCs. CDR3 nucleotides: TGCGCCAGCAGCTTGGGCGGGGTCTACAATGAGCAGTTCTTC. This sequence encodes CASSLGGVYNEQFF.